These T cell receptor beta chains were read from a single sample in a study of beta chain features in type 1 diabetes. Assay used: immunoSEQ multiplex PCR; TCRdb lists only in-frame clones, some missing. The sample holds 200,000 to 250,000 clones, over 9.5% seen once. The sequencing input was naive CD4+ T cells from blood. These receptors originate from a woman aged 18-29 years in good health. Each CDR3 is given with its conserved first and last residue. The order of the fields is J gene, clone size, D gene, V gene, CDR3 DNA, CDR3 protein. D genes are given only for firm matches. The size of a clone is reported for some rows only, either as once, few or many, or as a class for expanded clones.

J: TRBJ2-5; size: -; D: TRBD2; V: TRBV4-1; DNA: TGTGCCAGCAGCCAAGAGGAGGGGAGGGAAGAGACCCAGTACTTC; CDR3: CASSQEEGREETQYF
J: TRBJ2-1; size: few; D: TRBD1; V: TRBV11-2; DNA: TGTGCCAGCAGATTCAACGAAGGGGGCGGTTATGAGCAGTTCTTC; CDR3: CASRFNEGGGYEQFF
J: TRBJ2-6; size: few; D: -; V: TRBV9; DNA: TGTGCCAGCAGCGTAGACGCCTCCAGGGGCTCTGGGGCCAACGTCCTGACTTTC; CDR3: CASSVDASRGSGANVLTF
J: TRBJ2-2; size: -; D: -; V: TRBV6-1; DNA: TGTGCCAGCAGTGATCAGATTGGCGGGGAGCTGTTTTTT; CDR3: CASSDQIGGELFF
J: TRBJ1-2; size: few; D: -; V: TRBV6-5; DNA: TGTGCCAGCAGTTCGAGGGTCACTAACTATGGCTACACCTTC; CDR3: CASSSRVTNYGYTF
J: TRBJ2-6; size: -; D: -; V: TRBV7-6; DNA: TGTGCCAGCAGCTTAGCGCAGGGCTCGGGGGCCAACGTCCTGACTTTC; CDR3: CASSLAQGSGANVLTF
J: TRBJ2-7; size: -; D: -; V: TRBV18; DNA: TGTGCCAGCTCACTAATACCACAGGGAAACGAGCAGTACTTC; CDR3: CASSLIPQGNEQYF
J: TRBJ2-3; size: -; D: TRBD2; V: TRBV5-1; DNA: TGCGCCAGCAGCTTGGTTAGGCTAGCGGGAGGCGCAGATACGCAGTATTTT; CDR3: CASSLVRLAGGADTQYF
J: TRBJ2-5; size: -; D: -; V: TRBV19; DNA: TGTGCCAGTAGCACCTGGTCGGTAGCGAGCGGGGAGACCCAGTACTTC; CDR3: CASSTWSVASGETQYF
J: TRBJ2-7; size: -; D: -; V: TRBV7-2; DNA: TGTGCCAGCAGCTTAGGCCCTAGCAGCTACGAGCAGTACTTC; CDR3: CASSLGPSSYEQYF
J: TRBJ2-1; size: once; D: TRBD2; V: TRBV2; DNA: TGTGCCAGTCTAGAGAGCGGGGGGGCTTTCGGCGTTAATGAGCAGTTCTTC; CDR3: CASLESGGAFGVNEQFF
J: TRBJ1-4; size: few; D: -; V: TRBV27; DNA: TGTGCCAGCAGCCTGGGCGACAGGTTCGCAACTAATGAAAAACTGTTTTTT; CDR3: CASSLGDRFATNEKLFF
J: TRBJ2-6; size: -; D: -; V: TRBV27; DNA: TGTGCCAGCAGTTTATCAGGAACCCGGGCTGGGGCCAACGTCCTGACTTTC; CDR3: CASSLSGTRAGANVLTF
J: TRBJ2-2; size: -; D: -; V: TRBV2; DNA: TGTGCCAGCAGAGGTAGCGAGAATCCCGGGGAGCTGTTTTTT; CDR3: CASRGSENPGELFF
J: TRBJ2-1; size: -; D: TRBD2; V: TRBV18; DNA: TGTGCCAGCTCACCACGTCGTCTAGCGGGAGTCAATGAGCAGTTCTTC; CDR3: CASSPRRLAGVNEQFF
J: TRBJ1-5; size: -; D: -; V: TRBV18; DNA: TGTGCCAGCTCCCTACTCCCGGTTCAGCCCCAGCATTTT; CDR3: CASSLLPVQPQHF
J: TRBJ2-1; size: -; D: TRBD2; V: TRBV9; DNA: TGTGCCAGCAGCGTTGGACTAGCTGGGCAGTTCTTC; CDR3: CASSVGLAGQFF
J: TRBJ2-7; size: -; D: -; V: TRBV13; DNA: TGTGCCAGCAGCTCATCTTCCGGGACACGAAGCTCCTACGAGCAGTACTTC; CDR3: CASSSSSGTRSSYEQYF
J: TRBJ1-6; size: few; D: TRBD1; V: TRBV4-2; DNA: TGTGCCAGCAGCCAGAAGGGACAGGGGGATTCACCCCTCCACTTT; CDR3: CASSQKGQGDSPLHF
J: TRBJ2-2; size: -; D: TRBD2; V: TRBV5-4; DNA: TGTGCCAGCAGCGTAGCGGGAGGAAGCACCGGGGAGCTGTTTTTT; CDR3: CASSVAGGSTGELFF
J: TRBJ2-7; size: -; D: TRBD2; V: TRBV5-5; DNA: TGTGCCAGCAGTTTACTAGCGGGGGCCTACGAGCAGTACTTC; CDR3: CASSLLAGAYEQYF
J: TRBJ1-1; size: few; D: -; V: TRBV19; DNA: TGTGCCAGTAGTTTGGGGCGCGGCACTGAAGCTTTCTTT; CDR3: CASSLGRGTEAFF
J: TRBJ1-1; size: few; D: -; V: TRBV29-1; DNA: TGCAGCGTTGTGGGGGCTTTGAACACTGAAGCTTTCTTT; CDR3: CSVVGALNTEAFF
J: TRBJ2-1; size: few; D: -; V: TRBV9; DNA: TGTGCCAGCAGCGTAGCCCTAGGGGTGGGGGAGCAGTTCTTC; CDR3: CASSVALGVGEQFF
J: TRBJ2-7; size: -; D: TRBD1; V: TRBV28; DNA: TGTGCCAGCAGCTCACCCATCGGGACAGCGATTTACGAGCAGTACTTC; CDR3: CASSSPIGTAIYEQYF